These 15 T cell receptor beta chains were sequenced from one sample in a study of OX40 agonist ivuxolimab in advanced cancers. The protocol was immunoSEQ multiplex PCR, while the TCRdb copy is restricted to in-frame clones and leaves out a portion. The sample holds around 50,000 clones; roughly 89% are singletons and the top ten take roughly 31%. The sample here was CD4+ or CD8+ T cells sorted from blood, taken in a trial of the OX40 agonist ivuxolimab. The receptors come from an adult with an advanced solid tumor such as melanoma, head and neck, liver or kidney cancer.

In this sample, this clone is medium-sized (0.01 to 0.1%). The V and J genes are TRBV6-5 and TRBJ1-2; weak D call: TRBD1 (6 bases). Trimming removed 2 bases at V and 6 bases at J, with 10 bases between. Per the germline V gene, CDR1 is MNHEY and CDR2 is SVGAGI. The CDR3 has 13 amino acids. The CDR3 loop reads CASSYGGVDGYTF. Written as DNA, the CDR3 is TGTGCCAGCAGTTACGGGGGCGTGGATGGCTACACCTTC.

The rearrangement joins TRBV2 to TRBJ2-7, with D hard to call. This CDR3 is built from 14 residues. Germline-derived CDR1 and CDR2 are SNHLY and FYNNEI. Trimming pared 3 bases from V and 2 bases from J, leaving 11 bases between. The CDR3 loop is CASSDPRTPYEQYF. As DNA, the CDR3 is TGTGCCAGCAGTGACCCCAGGACCCCCTACGAGCAGTACTTC.

In its sample, this clone was seen once. J is TRBJ2-7 and V is TRBV9; 8 positions agree with TRBD2. Germline V lookup: CDR1 SGDLS, CDR2 YYNGEE. V shed 3 bases, J shed 2 bases, and the junction held 7 bases outside the gene matches. The CDR3 sequence is 15 residues long. The CDR3: CASSDASGSPYEQYF. Here the CDR3 DNA reads TGTGCCAGCAGCGATGCTAGCGGGTCCCCCTACGAGCAGTACTTC.

The chain combines TRBV5-1 with TRBJ2-7, with 8 bases identical to TRBD1. The CDR3 totals 15 residues. With 2 bases clipped from V and 3 bases from J, the junction kept 7 bases outside the gene matches. Germline CDR1 SGHRS, CDR2 YFSETQ. In DNA form, the CDR3 reads TGCGCCAGCAGCTTAGGGGCAGGGGGCGGCTACGAGCAGTACTTC. It specifies CASSLGAGGGYEQYF.

The chain combines TRBV27 with TRBJ2-1, with TRBD1 matching over 12 bases. Trimming at V came to 5 bases and at J to 7 bases, leaving 9 bases not matched to a gene. The CDR3 covers 16 residues. Germline values: CDR1 MNHEY, CDR2 SMNVEV (reference sequence). The CDR3 sequence is CASSESGTGGWNEQFF. The CDR3 DNA is TGTGCCAGCAGTGAGAGTGGGACAGGGGGCTGGAATGAGCAGTTCTTC.

V is TRBV7-9 and J is TRBJ2-7, with 8 bases aligning to TRBD1. Germline V gene sequence: CDR1 SEHNR, CDR2 FQNEAQ (reference sequence). The J segment lost 3 bases and the V segment lost 5 bases, leaving 6 bases of the junction unmatched. CDR3 length: 14 amino acids. CDR3 bases: TGTGCCAGCAGCCCCAGGGACAGGAACTACGAGCAGTACTTC. Its protein product is CASSPRDRNYEQYF. The complete variable domain, with remaining parts taken from reference TRBV7-9 and TRBJ2-7, reads DTGVSQNPRHKITKRGQNVTFRCDPISEHNRLYWYRQTLGQGPEFLTYFQNEAQLEKSRLLSDRFSAERPKGSFSTLEIQRTEQGDSAMYLCASSPRDRNYEQYFGPGTRLTVT.

The chain is built from TRBV2 and TRBJ2-7, with D tentatively TRBD1 or TRBD2 (5 bases each). The CDR3 extends over 14 amino acids. V lost 4 bases and J 2 bases, leaving 12 bases between the germline ends. Germline values: CDR1 SNHLY, CDR2 FYNNEI. The CDR3 bases are TGTGCCAGCAGTGTGTGGGGGTACGCCTACGAGCAGTACTTC. Its translation: CASSVWGYAYEQYF.

This clone was counted a few times. The chain is built from TRBV4-1 and TRBJ1-5, with D tentatively TRBD1 (6 bases). Germline V gene data show CDR1 as MGHRA and CDR2 as YSYEKL. The V and J ends lost 6 bases and 5 bases respectively, with 17 bases between them. The length of the CDR3 is 15 residues. CDR3 loop: CASSEGTRGYQPQHF. The CDR3 region has the DNA TGCGCCAGCAGTGAGGGGACCAGGGGCTATCAGCCCCAGCATTTT.

V gene TRBV11-2 combines with J gene TRBJ2-7; TRBD2 matches at 10 bases. CDR1 and CDR2 from the germline V gene are SGHAT and FQNNGV. Trimming cost V 10 bases and J 3 bases; bases outside gene matches: 3. The CDR3 is 12 amino acids. The CDR3: CATGLAHYEQYF. The CDR3 DNA follows: TGTGCCACGGGACTAGCGCACTACGAGCAGTACTTC. The full variable domain, completed using reference TRBV11-2 and TRBJ2-7, is EAGVAQSPRYKIIEKRQSVAFWCNPISGHATLYWYQQILGQGPKLLIQFQNNGVVDDSQLPKDRFSAERLKGVDSTLKIQPAKLEDSAVYLCATGLAHYEQYFGPGTRLTVT.

The V and J genes are TRBV19 and TRBJ2-1; D tentatively fits TRBD1 or TRBD2 (7 bases each). There are 12 residues in the CDR3. Germline V lookup: CDR1 LNHDA, CDR2 SQIVND (reference sequence). The V and J ends lost 10 bases and 4 bases respectively, with 11 bases between them. The CDR3 here is CATQGGYNEQFF. In nucleotides, the CDR3 is TGTGCCACCCAGGGGGGGTACAATGAGCAGTTCTTC.

The chain links TRBV6-5 to TRBJ2-7, with 9 bases matching TRBD1. The V gene's germline CDR1 is MNHEY and CDR2 SVGAGI. The ends lost 2 bases at V and 2 bases at J; junction bases unmatched: 4. The CDR3 runs to 15 residues. CDR3 nucleotide sequence: TGTGCCAGCAGTTACGGGACAGGGATCACCTACGAGCAGTACTTC. It encodes CASSYGTGITYEQYF.

The chain carries TRBV19 and TRBJ2-1; 12 nucleotides match TRBD1. Germline V gives CDR1 LNHDA, CDR2 SQIVND (reference sequence). Trimming at V came to 6 bases and at J to 6 bases, leaving 6 bases not matched to a gene. The CDR3 contains 15 residues. CDR3 sequence: CASRLGDRGPNEQFF. Written as DNA, the CDR3 is TGTGCCAGTAGGCTAGGGGACAGGGGGCCCAATGAGCAGTTCTTC.

The chain joins TRBV27 to TRBJ2-4; D unclear. The V end was cut by 5 bases, the J end by 1 base, with 18 bases between. CDR3 size: 17 residues. Germline V gene data show CDR1 as MNHEY and CDR2 as SMNVEV (reference sequence). The CDR3 reads CASSPLVIEGAKNIQYF. Written as DNA, the CDR3 is TGTGCCAGCAGTCCCCTGGTTATAGAAGGGGCCAAAAACATTCAGTACTTC.

This clone was seen more than once but under ten times. This chain uses TRBV27 with TRBJ2-1; D gene ambiguous. This CDR3 contains 11 residues. V was cut by 2 bases and J by 9 bases, with 5 bases left in between. From germline, CDR1 is MNHEY and CDR2 SMNVEV (reference sequence). The chain's CDR3 is CASSLGVEQFF. CDR3 DNA: TGTGCCAGCAGTTTAGGAGTTGAGCAGTTCTTC.

The V gene is TRBV27, the J gene TRBJ1-4, with no clear D. Deletions cut 5 bases from V and 7 bases from J, with 8 bases between. The CDR3 extends over 12 amino acids. Germline V CDR1 and CDR2: MNHEY, SMNVEV (reference sequence). The DNA for the CDR3 is TGTGCCAGCAGTGCGAGCGGTGAAAAACTGTTTTTT. Protein sequence: CASSASGEKLFF. Together with reference TRBV27 and TRBJ1-4, the CDR3 gives the full variable domain: EAQVTQNPRYLITVTGKKLTVTCSQNMNHEYMSWYRQDPGLGLRQIYYSMNVEVTDKGDVPEGYKVSRKEKRNFPLILESPSPNQTSLYFCASSASGEKLFFGSGTQLSVL.